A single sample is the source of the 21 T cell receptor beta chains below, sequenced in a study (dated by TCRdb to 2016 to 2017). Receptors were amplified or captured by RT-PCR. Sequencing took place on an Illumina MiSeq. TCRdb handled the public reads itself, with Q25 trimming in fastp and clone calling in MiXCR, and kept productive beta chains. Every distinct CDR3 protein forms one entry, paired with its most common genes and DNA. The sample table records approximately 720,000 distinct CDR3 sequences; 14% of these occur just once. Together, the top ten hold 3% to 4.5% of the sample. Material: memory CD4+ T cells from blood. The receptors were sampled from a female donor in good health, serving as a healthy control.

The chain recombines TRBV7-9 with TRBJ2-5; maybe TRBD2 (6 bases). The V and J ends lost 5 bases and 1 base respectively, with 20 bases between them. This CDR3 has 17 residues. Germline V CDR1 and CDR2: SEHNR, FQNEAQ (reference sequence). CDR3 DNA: TGTGCCAGCAGCCCCTCCCGGGGGAGCAATCTCCAAGAGACCCAGTACTTC. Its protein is CASSPSRGSNLQETQYF.

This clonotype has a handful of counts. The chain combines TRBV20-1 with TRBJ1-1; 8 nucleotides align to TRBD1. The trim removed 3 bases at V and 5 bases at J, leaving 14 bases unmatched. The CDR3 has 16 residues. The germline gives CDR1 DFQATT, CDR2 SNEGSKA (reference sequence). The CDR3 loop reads CSARWADRVVWTEAFF. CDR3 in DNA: TGCAGTGCTAGGTGGGCGGACAGGGTGGTTTGGACTGAAGCTTTCTTT.

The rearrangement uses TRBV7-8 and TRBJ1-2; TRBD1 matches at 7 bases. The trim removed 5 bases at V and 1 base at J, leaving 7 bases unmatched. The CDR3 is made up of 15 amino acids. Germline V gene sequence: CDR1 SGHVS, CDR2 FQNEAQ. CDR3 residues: CASSATGHLNYGYTF. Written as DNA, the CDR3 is TGTGCCAGCAGCGCGACAGGGCATCTTAACTATGGCTACACCTTC.

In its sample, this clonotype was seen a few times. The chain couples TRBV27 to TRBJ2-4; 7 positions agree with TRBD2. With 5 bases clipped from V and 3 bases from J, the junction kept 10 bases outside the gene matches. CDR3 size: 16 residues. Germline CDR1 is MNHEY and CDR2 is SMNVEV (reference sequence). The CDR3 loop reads CASSPHWEGVKNIQYF. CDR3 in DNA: TGTGCCAGCAGTCCTCACTGGGAGGGAGTCAAAAACATTCAGTACTTC.

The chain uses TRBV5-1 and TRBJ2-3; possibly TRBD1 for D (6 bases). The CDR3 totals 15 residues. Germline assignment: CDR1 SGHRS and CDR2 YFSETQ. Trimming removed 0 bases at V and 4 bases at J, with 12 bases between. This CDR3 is CASSLGQGLADTQYF. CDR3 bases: TGCGCCAGCAGCTTGGGTCAGGGGCTCGCAGATACGCAGTATTTT. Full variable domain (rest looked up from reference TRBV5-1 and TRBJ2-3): KAGVTQTPRYLIKTRGQQVTLSCSPISGHRSVSWYQQTPGQGLQFLFEYFSETQRNKGNFPGRFSGRQFSNSRSEMNVSTLELGDSALYLCASSLGQGLADTQYFGPGTRLTVL.

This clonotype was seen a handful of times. The CDR3 sequence: CATKPGTGLIDTQYF. The CDR3 nucleotides are TGCGCCACCAAACCCGGGACAGGGCTCATCGATACGCAGTATTTT. The chain links TRBV5-1 to TRBJ2-3; 9 bases map to TRBD1. The germline CDR1 and CDR2 sequences are SGHRS and YFSETQ. This CDR3 spans 15 amino acids. The ends lost 9 bases at V and 6 bases at J; junction bases unmatched: 14.

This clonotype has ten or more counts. The CDR3 region is CSARWLAGSLFF. The CDR3 bases are TGCAGTGCTAGGTGGCTAGCGGGCTCTCTGTTCTTC. This chain links TRBV20-1 with TRBJ2-1, with 8 bases lining up with TRBD2. There are 12 residues in the CDR3. J gave up 15 bases and V 3 bases, and 10 bases lay outside the gene matches. Per germline, CDR1 DFQATT and CDR2 SNEGSKA (reference sequence).

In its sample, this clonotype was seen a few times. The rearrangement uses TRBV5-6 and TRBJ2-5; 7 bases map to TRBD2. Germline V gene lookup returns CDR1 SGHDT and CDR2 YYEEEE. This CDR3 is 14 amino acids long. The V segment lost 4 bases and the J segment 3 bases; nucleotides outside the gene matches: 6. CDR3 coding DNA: TGTGCCAGCAGCCCAGGGAGGGCGAAAGAGACCCAGTACTTC. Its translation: CASSPGRAKETQYF.

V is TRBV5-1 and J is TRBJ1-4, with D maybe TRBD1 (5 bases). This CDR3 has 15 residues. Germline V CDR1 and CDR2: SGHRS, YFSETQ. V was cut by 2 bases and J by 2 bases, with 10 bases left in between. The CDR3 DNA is TGCGCCAGCAGCTTTTCCGGGACTACTAATGAAAAACTGTTTTTT. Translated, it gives CASSFSGTTNEKLFF.

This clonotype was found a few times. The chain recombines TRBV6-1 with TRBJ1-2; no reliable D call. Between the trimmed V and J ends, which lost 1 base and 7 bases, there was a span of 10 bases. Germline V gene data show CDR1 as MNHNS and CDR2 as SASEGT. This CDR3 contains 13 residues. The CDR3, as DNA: TGTGCCAGCAGTGAAGGGTCCCTGCTTGGCTACACCTTC. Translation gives CASSEGSLLGYTF.

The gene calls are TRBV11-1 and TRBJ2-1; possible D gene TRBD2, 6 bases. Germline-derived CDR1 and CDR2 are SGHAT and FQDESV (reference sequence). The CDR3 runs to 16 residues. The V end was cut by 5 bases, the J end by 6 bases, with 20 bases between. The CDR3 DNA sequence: TGTGCCAGCAGCCCCTACTTTAGCGGTCCCGGCAATGAGCAGTTCTTC. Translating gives CASSPYFSGPGNEQFF.

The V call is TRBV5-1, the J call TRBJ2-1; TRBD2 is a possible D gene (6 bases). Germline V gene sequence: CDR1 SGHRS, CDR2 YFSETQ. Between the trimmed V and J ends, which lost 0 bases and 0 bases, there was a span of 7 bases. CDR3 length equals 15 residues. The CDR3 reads CASSLGLDSYNEQFF. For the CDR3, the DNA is TGCGCCAGCAGCTTGGGACTAGACTCCTACAATGAGCAGTTCTTC.

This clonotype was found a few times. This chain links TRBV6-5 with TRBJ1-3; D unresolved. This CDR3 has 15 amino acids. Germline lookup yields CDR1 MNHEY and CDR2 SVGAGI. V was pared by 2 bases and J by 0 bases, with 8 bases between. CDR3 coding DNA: TGTGCCAGCAGTTACGACGGGTCCTCTGGAAACACCATATATTTT. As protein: CASSYDGSSGNTIYF.

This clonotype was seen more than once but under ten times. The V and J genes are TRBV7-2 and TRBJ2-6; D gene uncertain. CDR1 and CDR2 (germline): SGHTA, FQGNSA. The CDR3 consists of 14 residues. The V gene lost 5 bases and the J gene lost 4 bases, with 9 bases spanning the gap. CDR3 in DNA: TGTGCCAGCAGCACAACCACGGGGGCCAACGTCCTGACTTTC. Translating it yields CASSTTTGANVLTF.

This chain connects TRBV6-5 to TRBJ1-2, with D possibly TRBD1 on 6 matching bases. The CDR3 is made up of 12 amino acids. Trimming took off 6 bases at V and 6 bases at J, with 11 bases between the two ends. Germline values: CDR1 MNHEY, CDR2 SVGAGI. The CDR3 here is CASRNRDHGYTF. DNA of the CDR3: TGTGCCAGCAGGAACAGGGATCATGGCTACACCTTC.

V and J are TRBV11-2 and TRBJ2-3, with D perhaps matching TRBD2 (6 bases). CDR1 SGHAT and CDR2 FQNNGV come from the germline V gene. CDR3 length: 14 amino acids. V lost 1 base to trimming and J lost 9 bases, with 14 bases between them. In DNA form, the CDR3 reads TGTGCCAGCAGCTTAGTAACGAGGGAGGAGACGCAGTATTTT. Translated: CASSLVTREETQYF. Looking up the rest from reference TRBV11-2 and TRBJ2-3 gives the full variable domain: EAGVAQSPRYKIIEKRQSVAFWCNPISGHATLYWYQQILGQGPKLLIQFQNNGVVDDSQLPKDRFSAERLKGVDSTLKIQPAKLEDSAVYLCASSLVTREETQYFGPGTRLTVL.

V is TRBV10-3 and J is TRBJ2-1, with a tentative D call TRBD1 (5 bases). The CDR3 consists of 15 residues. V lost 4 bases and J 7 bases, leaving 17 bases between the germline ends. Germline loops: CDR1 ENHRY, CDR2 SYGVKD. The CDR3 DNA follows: TGTGCCATCAGTGTCTTTGGGGCGTCCGAGAATGAGCAGTTCTTC. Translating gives CAISVFGASENEQFF.

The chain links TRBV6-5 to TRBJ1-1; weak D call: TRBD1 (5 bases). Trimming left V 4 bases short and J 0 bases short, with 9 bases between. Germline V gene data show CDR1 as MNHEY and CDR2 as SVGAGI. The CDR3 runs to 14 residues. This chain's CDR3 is CASSSPGVNTEAFF. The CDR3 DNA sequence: TGTGCCAGCAGTTCCCCGGGGGTGAACACTGAAGCTTTCTTT.

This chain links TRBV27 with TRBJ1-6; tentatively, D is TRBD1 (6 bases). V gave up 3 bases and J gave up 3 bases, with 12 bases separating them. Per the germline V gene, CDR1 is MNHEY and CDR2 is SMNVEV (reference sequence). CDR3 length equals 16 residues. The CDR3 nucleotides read TGTGCCAGCAGTTTTTCGGGGGCAGACTATAATTCACCCCTCCACTTT. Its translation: CASSFSGADYNSPLHF.

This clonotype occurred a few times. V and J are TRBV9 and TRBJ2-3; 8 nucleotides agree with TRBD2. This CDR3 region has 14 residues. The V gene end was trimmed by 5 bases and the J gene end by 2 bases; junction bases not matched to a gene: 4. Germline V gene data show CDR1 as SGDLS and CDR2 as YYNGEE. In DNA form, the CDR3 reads TGTGCCAGCAGAGGGACTAGACCCACAGATACGCAGTATTTT. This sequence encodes CASRGTRPTDTQYF.

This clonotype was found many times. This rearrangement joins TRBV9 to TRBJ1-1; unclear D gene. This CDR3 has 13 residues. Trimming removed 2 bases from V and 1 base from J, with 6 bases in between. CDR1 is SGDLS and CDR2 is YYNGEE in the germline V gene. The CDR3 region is CASSVDGNTEAFF. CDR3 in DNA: TGTGCCAGCAGCGTGGACGGGAACACTGAAGCTTTCTTT.